The next 30 T cell receptor beta chains were all read from a single sample in a study of blood T cell repertoires in COVID-19. Only in-frame clones appear in the TCRdb table, and some are missing; sequencing was by immunoSEQ multiplex PCR. The table shows about 110,000 clones, with around 68% occurring only once. The specimen sequenced was peripheral blood. These receptors were collected from a woman aged 55 to 70 with acute or convalescent COVID-19.

The chain links TRBV27 to TRBJ2-1; D is uncertain. CDR3 length equals 11 residues. Between the trimmed V and J ends, which lost 5 bases and 8 bases, there was a span of 7 bases. Germline assignment: CDR1 MNHEY and CDR2 SMNVEV (reference sequence). The chain's CDR3 is CASSPGHEQFF. Here the CDR3 DNA reads TGTGCCAGCAGTCCAGGTCATGAGCAGTTCTTC.

CDR3 sequence: CSASAGDRTQPQHF. The CDR3 bases are TGCAGTGCTAGTGCAGGGGACAGGACTCAGCCCCAGCATTTT. The chain couples TRBV20-1 to TRBJ1-5; 8 positions agree with TRBD1. V lost 3 bases to trimming and J lost 6 bases; unmatched junction nucleotides: 7. The CDR3 is made up of 14 amino acids. Looked up from germline, CDR1 is DFQATT and CDR2 is SNEGSKA (reference sequence).

J is TRBJ1-1 and V is TRBV5-4, with D uncertain. This CDR3 has 15 residues. V lost 5 bases to trimming and J lost 3 bases, with 17 bases between them. Germline CDR1 is SGHNT and CDR2 is YYREEE (reference sequence). CDR3 bases: TGTGCCAGCAGGCGGGGTTCGGCGAGGGACACTGAAGCTTTCTTT. Its translation: CASRRGSARDTEAFF.

The genes are TRBV3-1 (or the pseudogene TRBV3-2) and TRBJ1-1; D ambiguous. The CDR3 covers 13 residues. Germline V gene data show CDR1 as LGHDT and CDR2 as YNNKEL (reference sequence). V dropped 4 bases and J dropped 1 base, with 7 bases sitting between them. The CDR3 coding sequence is TGTGCCAGCAGCCTGGGGAGGAACACTGAAGCTTTCTTT. Translating gives CASSLGRNTEAFF.

V and J are TRBV5-4 and TRBJ1-2; D perhaps matches TRBD1 (6 bases). Trimming took off 4 bases at V and 4 bases at J, with 17 bases between the two ends. Per the germline V gene, CDR1 is SGHNT and CDR2 is YYREEE (reference sequence). There are 15 residues in the CDR3. In nucleotides, the CDR3 is TGTGCCAGCAGCCCCAAGGGAGGGGGGATCTATGGCTACACCTTC. Its protein product is CASSPKGGGIYGYTF.

A single count supports this clone. The rearrangement uses TRBV3-1 (or the pseudogene TRBV3-2) and TRBJ2-1, with 7 bases matching TRBD2. The CDR3 totals 16 residues. V lost 1 base and J lost 1; bases outside the gene matches: 4. From germline, CDR1 is LGHDT and CDR2 YNNKEL (reference sequence). The CDR3 is CASSQGGGFSYNEQFF. The CDR3 DNA reads TGTGCCAGCAGCCAAGGGGGGGGGTTTTCCTACAATGAGCAGTTCTTC.

The chain's CDR3 is CASSPGDRQNTEAFF. CDR3 nucleotides: TGCGCCAGCAGCCCCGGGGACAGGCAGAACACTGAAGCTTTCTTT. The rearrangement links TRBV5-1 to TRBJ1-1, with TRBD1 identical over 8 bases. Germline values: CDR1 SGHRS, CDR2 YFSETQ. There are 15 residues in the CDR3. V lost 4 bases, J lost 1 base, and 6 bases stayed unmatched.

The genes are TRBV2 and TRBJ1-6; possible D gene TRBD1, 6 bases. V was cut by 6 bases and J by 6 bases, with 12 bases left in between. The CDR3 covers 14 residues. Germline CDR1 is SNHLY and CDR2 is FYNNEI. CDR3 coding DNA: TGTGCCAGCAGCCTGGACAGACGTAATTCACCCCTCCACTTT. Translation gives CASSLDRRNSPLHF.

This chain joins TRBV5-6 and TRBJ1-6, with 7 bases aligning to TRBD1. Germline trimming cut 4 bases from V and 8 bases from J; bases unmatched to any gene: 9. The CDR3 contains 15 residues. CDR1 is SGHDT and CDR2 is YYEEEE in the germline V gene. CDR3 in amino acids: CASSRDREWDSPLHF. The CDR3 region has the DNA TGTGCCAGCAGCCGCGACAGGGAGTGGGATTCACCCCTCCACTTT.

The V gene is TRBV7-2, the J gene TRBJ1-2, with D unresolved. Germline CDR1 SGHTA, CDR2 FQGNSA. Trimming pared 3 bases from V and 4 bases from J, leaving 15 bases between. This CDR3 region has 15 residues. The CDR3 region is CASSLEIGGGYGYTF. CDR3 coding DNA: TGTGCCAGCAGCTTGGAGATTGGAGGAGGCTATGGCTACACCTTC.

The V call is TRBV7-9, the J call TRBJ2-2; the D is unclear. The V end was cut by 5 bases, the J end by 2 bases, with 6 bases between. The CDR3 is made up of 13 amino acids. Germline-derived CDR1 and CDR2 are SEHNR and FQNEAQ (reference sequence). Written as DNA, the CDR3 is TGTGCCAGCAGCCAGGAAAACACCGGGGAGCTGTTTTTT. It yields the protein CASSQENTGELFF.

Only a few counts were recorded for this clone. The rearrangement joins TRBV3-1 (or the pseudogene TRBV3-2) to TRBJ1-1, with TRBD1 matching 9 bases. This CDR3 comprises 15 residues. V dropped 4 bases and J dropped 4; count of bases not matched to a gene: 7. Germline V CDR1 and CDR2: LGHDT, YNNKEL (reference sequence). CDR3 sequence: CASSRITGGVTEAFF. The CDR3 region has the DNA TGTGCCAGCAGCCGAATCACAGGGGGCGTCACTGAAGCTTTCTTT.

This clone was picked up one time. The genes are TRBV9 and TRBJ2-3, with unresolved D. Germline V gives CDR1 SGDLS, CDR2 YYNGEE. Trimming pared 3 bases from V and 4 bases from J, leaving 12 bases between. CDR3 length equals 14 residues. The CDR3 DNA reads TGTGCCAGCAGCGGGCTAGGCGTGCCAGATACGCAGTATTTT. It yields the protein CASSGLGVPDTQYF. Based on the CDR3 plus reference TRBV9 and TRBJ2-3, the full variable domain is DSGVTQTPKHLITATGQRVTLRCSPRSGDLSVYWYQQSLDQGLQFLIQYYNGEERAKGNILERFSAQQFPDLHSELNLSSLELGDSALYFCASSGLGVPDTQYFGPGTRLTVL.

The chain has TRBV3-1 (or the pseudogene TRBV3-2) and TRBJ2-3; D possibly corresponds to TRBD2 (5 bases). This CDR3 region has 16 residues. In germline, CDR1 is LGHDT, CDR2 YNNKEL (reference sequence). V was pared by 4 bases and J by 1 base, with 15 bases between. The CDR3 sequence is CASSPTGKEGTDTQYF. The CDR3 region has the DNA TGTGCCAGCAGCCCAACGGGGAAAGAGGGCACAGATACGCAGTATTTT.

This chain uses TRBV24-1 with TRBJ2-1, with 10 positions matching TRBD2. V was pared by 3 bases and J by 10 bases, with 5 bases of the junction left unmatched. The CDR3 sequence is 14 residues long. The germline V gene has CDR1 KGHDR and CDR2 SFDVKD. The chain's CDR3 is CATSDNLSGGEQFF. The CDR3 DNA is TGTGCCACCAGTGATAATCTTAGCGGGGGGGAGCAGTTCTTC.

V usage is TRBV19 and J usage is TRBJ1-4; D uncertain. The germline V gene encodes CDR1 LNHDA and CDR2 SQIVND (reference sequence). Trimming took off 4 bases at V and 8 bases at J, with 17 bases between the two ends. This CDR3 is built from 15 residues. In DNA form, the CDR3 reads TGTGCCAGTAGTAAACCCTCGGGAGCGAAGGAAAAACTGTTTTTT. This codes for CASSKPSGAKEKLFF.

CDR3 nucleotide sequence: TGTGCCAGCAGTTCCCGAACAGGGACGCCCAGGCATGAGCAGTTCTTC. As protein: CASSSRTGTPRHEQFF. The V and J genes are TRBV28 and TRBJ2-1, with D perhaps TRBD1 (6 bases). The V gene lost 4 bases and the J gene lost 8 bases, with 21 bases spanning the gap. The CDR3 runs to 16 residues. Germline CDR1 reads MDHEN; CDR2 reads SYDVKM. The full variable domain, with the rest looked up from reference TRBV28 and TRBJ2-1, is DVKVTQSSRYLVKRTGEKVFLECVQDMDHENMFWYRQDPGLGLRLIYFSYDVKMKEKGDIPEGYSVSREKKERFSLILESASTNQTSMYLCASSSRTGTPRHEQFFGPGTRLTVL.

There are a few counts of this clone. A read error may account for a junction end that differs from germline. The genes are TRBV9 and TRBJ1-1; 10 nucleotides align to TRBD1. The CDR3 covers 16 residues. The germline V gene has CDR1 SGDLS and CDR2 YYNGEE. CDR3 loop: CASSVFVGATGGEVFF. The CDR3 nucleotides read TGTGCCAGCAGCGTATTTGTTGGGGCGACAGGGGGCGAAGTTTTCTTT.

V and J are TRBV3-1 (or the pseudogene TRBV3-2) and TRBJ2-2, with D maybe TRBD2 (6 bases). Germline CDR1 is LGHDT and CDR2 is YNNKEL (reference sequence). V was shortened by 1 base and J by 3 bases, with 12 bases between the two germline ends. The CDR3 length is 16 residues. The CDR3 nucleotides are TGTGCCAGCAGCCAAGTGGTGGGGGGAGACACCGGGGAGCTGTTTTTT. Its translation: CASSQVVGGDTGELFF.

The chain combines TRBV2 with TRBJ2-5; tentatively, D is TRBD2 (6 bases). Per the germline V gene, CDR1 is SNHLY and CDR2 is FYNNEI. This CDR3 spans 13 amino acids. Trimming removed 7 bases at V and 2 bases at J, with 11 bases between. CDR3 sequence (DNA): TGTGCCAGCATGTGGGCGGGACAAGAGACCCAGTACTTC. Translation gives CASMWAGQETQYF. Supplemented by reference TRBV2 and TRBJ2-5, the full variable domain reads EPEVTQTPSHQVTQMGQEVILRCVPISNHLYFYWYRQILGQKVEFLVSFYNNEISEKSEIFDDQFSVERPDGSNFTLKIRSTKLEDSAMYFCASMWAGQETQYFGPGTRLLVL.

The chain links TRBV21-1 to TRBJ1-6; the listed D gene, TRBD1, was not tested against the DNA. TRBV21-1 is described as a pseudogene. This CDR3 has 15 residues. This CDR3 is CASSVQTIYNSPLHF. For the CDR3, the DNA is TGTGCCAGCAGCGTACAGACGATCTATAATTCACCCCTCCACTTT.

The chain carries TRBV11-2 and TRBJ2-7; D is perhaps TRBD2 (5 bases). The CDR3 has 15 residues. Germline lookup yields CDR1 SGHAT and CDR2 FQNNGV. Trimming left V 3 bases short and J 0 bases short, with 12 bases between. CDR3 in DNA: TGTGCCAGCAGCTTGGGTGTTGGGAGCTCCTACGAGCAGTACTTC. It specifies CASSLGVGSSYEQYF.

The genes are TRBV5-1 and TRBJ1-2; possible D gene TRBD1, 5 bases. V dropped 0 bases and J dropped 8 bases, with 11 bases sitting between them. The length of the CDR3 is 13 residues. Germline assignment: CDR1 SGHRS and CDR2 YFSETQ. CDR3 bases: TGCGCCAGCAGCTTGGCGGCAGGGTGGGGCTACACCTTC. This translates into CASSLAAGWGYTF.

This clone appeared once. A junction end diverges from the germline sequence, so it may reflect a read error. V and J are TRBV10-3 and TRBJ1-1; D unresolved. Germline-derived CDR1 and CDR2 are ENHRY and SYGVKD. There are 13 residues in the CDR3. The CDR3, as DNA: TGTGCCATCAGGGAGTCGGGAGACACTGAAGCTTTCTTT. Translated: CAIRESGDTEAFF.

V gene TRBV2 combines with J gene TRBJ1-4; no reliable D call. CDR3 size: 14 residues. The V end was cut by 0 bases, the J end by 7 bases, with 9 bases between. The germline CDR1 and CDR2 sequences are SNHLY and FYNNEI. The CDR3: CASSEAGEGEKLFF. Written as DNA, the CDR3 is TGTGCCAGCAGTGAAGCCGGGGAAGGTGAAAAACTGTTTTTT.

This chain uses TRBV3-1 (or the pseudogene TRBV3-2) with TRBJ1-6, with D possibly TRBD1 on 6 matching bases. CDR1 is LGHDT and CDR2 is YNNKEL in the germline V gene (reference sequence). This CDR3 has 15 amino acids. Trimming cost V 2 bases and J 7 bases, with 12 bases left between them. The CDR3 DNA follows: TGTGCCAGCAGCCAACCAGGGGTGCGGAATTCACCCCTCCACTTT. Protein product: CASSQPGVRNSPLHF.

The V and J genes are TRBV5-1 and TRBJ2-4; 10 bases are shared with TRBD1. CDR3 length equals 14 residues. V shed 4 bases and J 7 bases; nucleotides not matched to a gene: 5. Germline-derived CDR1 and CDR2 are SGHRS and YFSETQ. The chain's CDR3 is CASSRGQGDNIQYF. As DNA, the CDR3 is TGCGCCAGCAGCCGCGGACAGGGGGATAACATTCAGTACTTC.

V usage is TRBV10-3 and J usage is TRBJ2-7; 7 nucleotides match TRBD1. Trimming at V came to 2 bases and at J to 1 base, leaving 14 bases not matched to a gene. Germline V lookup: CDR1 ENHRY, CDR2 SYGVKD. This CDR3 is built from 18 residues. The CDR3: CAISELSRTGSRSYEQYF. The CDR3 DNA is TGTGCCATCAGTGAGCTGTCAAGGACAGGAAGCCGATCCTACGAGCAGTACTTC.

The chain employs TRBV19 and TRBJ1-2; 9 bases map to TRBD1. Germline V gene data show CDR1 as LNHDA and CDR2 as SQIVND (reference sequence). With V trimmed by 5 bases and J by 7 bases, 11 bases remained unmatched. The CDR3 covers 15 residues. CDR3 sequence reads: CASSPTGGVYFGYTF. DNA of the CDR3: TGTGCCAGTAGTCCCACAGGGGGCGTCTATTTTGGCTACACCTTC.

This clone has more than one count but fewer than ten. The V call is TRBV10-3, the J call TRBJ1-2; the D is unclear. CDR3 length: 12 amino acids. V lost 8 bases, J lost 3 bases, and 10 bases lay in between. CDR1 is ENHRY, CDR2 SYGVKD, per germline. The chain's CDR3 is CAISRADYGYTF. Here the CDR3 DNA reads TGTGCCATCTCCCGCGCGGACTATGGCTACACCTTC.